Listed here are 2 T cell receptor beta chains from one sample, sequenced in a study of cytomegalovirus exposure and HLA in healthy donors. Primers for the PCR totalled 60 Vbeta and 13 Jbeta. Profiled with immunoSEQ multiplex PCR; TCRdb holds only in-frame clones, not every one. Of 280,000 or so clones listed, around nine tenths were seen once; the top ten hold 2% to 3%. Material for sequencing was PBMCs. All receptors derive from a young woman in good health and CMV-seronegative.

The V and J genes are TRBV6-1 and TRBJ2-5; 10 positions agree with TRBD2. J gave up 4 bases and V 1 base, and 6 bases lay outside the gene matches. Per germline, CDR1 MNHNS and CDR2 SASEGT. The CDR3 loop spans 16 amino acids. The DNA of the CDR3 is TGTGCCAGCAGTGAAGTGAGCGGGGGGGCTGGAGAGACCCAGTACTTC. It translates to CASSEVSGGAGETQYF.

The chain recombines TRBV2 with TRBJ1-6; D not certain. The germline CDR1 and CDR2 sequences are SNHLY and FYNNEI. This CDR3 region has 15 residues. Trimming removed 0 bases from V and 10 bases from J, with 13 bases in between. CDR3 in amino acids: CASSEALGPGSPLHF. The CDR3 DNA follows: TGTGCCAGCAGTGAAGCGCTTGGTCCCGGGTCACCCCTCCACTTT.